This entry features one TCR beta chain sequence. No antigen is known for it. Via MiXCR, TCRdb re-called the reads, giving one row per CDR3 protein. The sample has 150,000 to 200,000 distinct CDR3 sequences, about a tenth seen once. The entry originates in a study of T cell repertoires in cytomegalovirus infection. Study-wide results and caveats: Within the response measured ex vivo, HLA-C-restricted CMV-specific TCR beta clonotypes were dominant.

The CDR3 consists of 16 residues. CDR1 and CDR2 (germline): LNHNV, YYDKDF (reference sequence). Trimming took 1 base from V and 7 from J; bases not matched to a gene: 6. V usage is TRBV15 and J usage is TRBJ2-1; 11 bases agree with TRBD2. This sequence was found in a human donor in good health (CMV status not recorded). Some clones in this sample may be carry-over from other donors' samples. The sample taken for sequencing was PBMCs. The CDR3 DNA reads TGTGCCACCAGCAGAGCTACCGGGACTAGCGGTAATGAGCAGTTCTTC. It is translated as CATSRATGTSGNEQFF.